This T cell receptor (beta chain) was recovered during a study of blood T cell repertoires in COVID-19 (dated by TCRdb to about 2020). For the wider study: Collaborator samples came from the United States, Italy and Spain and covered acute and convalescent phases of COVID-19. The material from the prospective study consisted of cDNA or gDNA derived from T cells, B-cell-depleted T cells, or PBMCs. Subjects who had been exposed to COVID-19, were actively infected with it, or had recovered from it provided the deeply sampled blood TCRbeta repertoires that made up the dataset. A freely available public database, intended as a resource for researchers studying the immune response to SARS-CoV-2, is where the repertoires were released. Samples were obtained from the ongoing ImmuneRACE study (first 160 participants) and from some 1,200 subjects provided by 6 global collaborators. The sample metadata nearly always contained a de-identified subject ID, COVID-19 status, age in years and sex. HLA class I and class II types, where available, came from metadata supplied by the sample provider rather than from assay-based typing.

General conclusions and limits of the study: The amount of clinical and demographic metadata varied by source and participant and was provided uncurated.

Details on this clone: The specificity of this receptor is unknown. Base qualities were left out, and no much larger clone turns up one base away.

CDR1 is given as MNHEY and CDR2 as SMNVEV, both from the germline V gene (reference sequence). The V and J ends are trimmed by 6 bases and 0 bases, leaving 18 bases between them. The CDR3, from cysteine to phenylalanine, totals 17 residues. Of the read, only the CDR3 DNA is kept; its 51 bases are in frame from base 1. The collaborating institutions used their own protocols to collect whole blood in K2EDTA tubes. For TCRbeta analysis, collaborators shipped samples in one of three forms: frozen whole blood, isolated PBMCs, or DNA extracted from either of those sample types. TCRbeta CDR3 regions were amplified from genomic DNA using the immunoSEQ Assay, a bias-controlled multiplex PCR. As for the original processing: Within the assay, amplification of reference gene primers was used to estimate how many nucleated cells each sample contained. Sequence reads were collapsed and filtered to measure the absolute abundance of every unique TCRbeta CDR3 rearrangement. For each sample, productive Simpson clonality was calculated as the square root of Simpson's diversity index across productive rearrangements. This immuneACCESS table, as held by TCRdb, lists in-frame sequences with V and J called but not all clones. Of the missing ones, under half trace to an unresolved V gene in checked studies; the others have no known cause. V, J and clone size are taken as reported in that table, and D and trimming were inferred from the DNA itself. This sample gives tens of thousands of clones in total; around 79% of them show up just once. The ten largest clones capture about 40% of the sample.

The receptor chain draws on TRBV27 and TRBJ1-3; the D segment could be TRBD1, given 6 matching bases. The TCR comes from a woman in her sixties or seventies with acute or convalescent COVID-19. The sample taken for sequencing was peripheral blood. The CDR3 loop reads CASRKTGGGLSGNTIYF. The bases read TGTGCCAGCAGGAAGACAGGTGGAGGCCTCTCTGGAAACACCATATATTTT.